This T cell receptor (beta chain) is drawn from a study of blood T cell repertoires in COVID-19 (dated by TCRdb to 2020 to 2022). Turning to the overall study: The collaborator samples originated in the United States, Italy and Spain and spanned the acute and convalescent phases of COVID-19. The material from the prospective study consisted of cDNA or gDNA derived from T cells, B-cell-depleted T cells, or PBMCs. Subjects who had been exposed to COVID-19, were actively infected with it, or had recovered from it provided the deeply sampled blood TCRbeta repertoires that made up the dataset. The repertoires were made available in a free public database intended to serve as a resource for research on the immune response to SARS-CoV-2. The samples were drawn from the first 160 participants of the ongoing ImmuneRACE study and from some 1,300 subjects provided by 6 global collaborators. The sample metadata nearly always contained a de-identified subject ID, COVID-19 status, age in years and sex. Where available, HLA class I and class II types were obtained from metadata supplied by the sample provider rather than from assay-based typing.

TCRbeta CDR3 regions were amplified from genomic DNA by means of the immunoSEQ Assay, a bias-controlled multiplex PCR. The paper's data handling went like this. The number of nucleated cells in each sample was estimated from the amplification of reference gene primers within the assay. To quantify the absolute abundance of each unique TCRbeta CDR3 rearrangement, sequence reads were collapsed and filtered. For each sample, productive Simpson clonality was calculated by taking the square root of Simpson's diversity index across productive rearrangements. TCRdb provides this immuneACCESS table in a form limited to in-frame rearrangements. Some clones are lacking; in checked studies, under half of them reflect an unresolved V gene, and why the rest are absent is not known. V, J and clone size were drawn from that table, and D and trimming were deduced from the DNA. The sample has tens of thousands of clones on record, 70% to 90% of them singletons. The ten largest clones represent approximately 20% of the sample.

To note about this clone: The target of this receptor is not known. Base qualities were left out, and no much larger clone turns up one base away.

Overall study outcomes, separate from this receptor: How much clinical and demographic metadata was included differed by source and by participant, and the metadata was provided uncurated.

Each collaborating institution followed its own protocols to collect whole blood in K2EDTA tubes. For TCRbeta analysis, collaborator samples were shipped as frozen whole blood, as isolated PBMCs, or as DNA extracted from either sample type. The CDR3 has 19 amino acids, counting the end cysteine and phenylalanine. The kept DNA is CDR3 alone, 57 bases in frame from the first base. Trimming costs V 0 bases and J 7 bases, and their ends lie 25 bases apart. The V and J segments used are TRBV5-3 and TRBJ1-4; a weak D assignment points to TRBD1 (5 bases agree). TRBV5-3 is treated as an ORF (open reading frame) with a function not yet certain. This TCR was sampled from an elderly woman with acute or convalescent COVID-19. Material: peripheral blood. The CDR3 sequence is CARSLGRGRQPTWGEKLFF. The nucleotide sequence is TGTGCCAGAAGCTTGGGACGCGGGAGACAGCCCACCTGGGGTGAAAAACTGTTTTTT.